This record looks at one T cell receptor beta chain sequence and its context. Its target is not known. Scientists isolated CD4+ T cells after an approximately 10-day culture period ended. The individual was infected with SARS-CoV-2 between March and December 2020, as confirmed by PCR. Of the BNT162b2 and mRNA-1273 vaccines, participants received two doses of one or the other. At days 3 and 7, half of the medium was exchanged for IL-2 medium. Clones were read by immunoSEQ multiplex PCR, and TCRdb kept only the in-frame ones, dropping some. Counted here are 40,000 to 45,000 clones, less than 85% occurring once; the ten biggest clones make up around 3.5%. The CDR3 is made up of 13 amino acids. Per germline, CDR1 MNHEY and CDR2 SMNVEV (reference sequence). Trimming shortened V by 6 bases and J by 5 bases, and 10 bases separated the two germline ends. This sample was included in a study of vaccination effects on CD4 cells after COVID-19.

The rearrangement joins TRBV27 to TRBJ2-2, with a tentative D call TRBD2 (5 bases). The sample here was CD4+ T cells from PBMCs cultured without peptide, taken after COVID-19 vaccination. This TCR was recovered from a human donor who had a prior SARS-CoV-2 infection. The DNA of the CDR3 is TGTGCCAGCAGGGACTTTACGACCGGGGAGCTGTTTTTT. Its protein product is CASRDFTTGELFF.